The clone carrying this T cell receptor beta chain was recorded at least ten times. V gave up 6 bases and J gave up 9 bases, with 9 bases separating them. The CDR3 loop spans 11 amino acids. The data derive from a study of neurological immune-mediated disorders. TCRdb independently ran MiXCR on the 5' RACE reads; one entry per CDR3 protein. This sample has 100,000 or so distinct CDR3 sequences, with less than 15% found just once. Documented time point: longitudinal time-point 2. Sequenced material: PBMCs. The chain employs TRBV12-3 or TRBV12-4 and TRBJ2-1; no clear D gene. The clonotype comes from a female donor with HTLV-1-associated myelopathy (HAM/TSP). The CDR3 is CASRGLIEQFF. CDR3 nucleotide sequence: TGTGCCAGCAGGGGTCTGATTGAGCAGTTCTTC.